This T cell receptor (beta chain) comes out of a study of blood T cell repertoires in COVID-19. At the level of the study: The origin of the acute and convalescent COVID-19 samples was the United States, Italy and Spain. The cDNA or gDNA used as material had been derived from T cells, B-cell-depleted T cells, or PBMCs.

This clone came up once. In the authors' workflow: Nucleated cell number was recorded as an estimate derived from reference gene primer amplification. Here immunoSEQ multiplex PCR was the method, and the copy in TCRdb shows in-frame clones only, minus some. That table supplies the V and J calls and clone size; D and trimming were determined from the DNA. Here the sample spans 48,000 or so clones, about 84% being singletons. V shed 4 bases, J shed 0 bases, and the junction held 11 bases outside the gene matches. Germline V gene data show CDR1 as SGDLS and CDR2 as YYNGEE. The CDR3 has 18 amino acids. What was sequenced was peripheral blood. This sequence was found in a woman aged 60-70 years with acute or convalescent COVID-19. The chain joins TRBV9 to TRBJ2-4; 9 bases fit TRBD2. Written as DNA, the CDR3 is TGTGCCAGCAGCTCCCGACTAGCGGAGATGATAGCCAAAAACATTCAGTACTTC. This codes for CASSSRLAEMIAKNIQYF.